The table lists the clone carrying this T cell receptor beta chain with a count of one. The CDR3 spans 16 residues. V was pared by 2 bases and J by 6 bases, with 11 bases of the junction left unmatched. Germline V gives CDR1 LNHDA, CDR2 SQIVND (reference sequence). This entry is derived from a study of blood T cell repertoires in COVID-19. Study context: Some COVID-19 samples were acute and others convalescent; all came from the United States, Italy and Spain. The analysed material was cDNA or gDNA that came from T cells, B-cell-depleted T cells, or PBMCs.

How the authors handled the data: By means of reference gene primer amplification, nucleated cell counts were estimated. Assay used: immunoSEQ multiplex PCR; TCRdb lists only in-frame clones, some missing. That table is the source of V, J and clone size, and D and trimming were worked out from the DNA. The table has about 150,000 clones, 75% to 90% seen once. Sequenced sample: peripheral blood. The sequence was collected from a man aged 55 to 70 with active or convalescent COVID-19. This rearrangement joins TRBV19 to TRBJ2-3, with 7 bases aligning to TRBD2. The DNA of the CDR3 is TGTGCCAGTAGTATACAAGCGGGACTTTCGATGGATACGCAGTATTTT. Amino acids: CASSIQAGLSMDTQYF.